This T cell receptor beta chain was identified during a study of cytomegalovirus exposure and HLA in healthy donors. A multiplex PCR was run with 60 Vbeta primers and 13 Jbeta primers. Sequencing used immunoSEQ multiplex PCR; TCRdb keeps in-frame clones, though not all of them. Of around 190,000 clones in the sample, about 85% were seen once. This clone has just one count. Sequencing used PBMCs. The TCR was taken from a woman in her 50s in good health and CMV-seronegative.

The CDR3 sequence is CASSLVGGPNTGELFF. In DNA, the CDR3 is TGTGCCAGCAGCTTAGTCGGCGGGCCGAACACCGGGGAGCTGTTTTTT. This chain joins TRBV7-9 and TRBJ2-2; possibly TRBD2 for D (5 bases). Per germline, CDR1 SEHNR and CDR2 FQNEAQ (reference sequence). Trimming left V 1 base short and J 0 bases short, with 9 bases between. The CDR3 extends over 16 amino acids.